This T cell receptor (beta chain) emerged from a study of blood T cell repertoires in COVID-19. Repertoires were generated with immunoSEQ multiplex PCR, while TCRdb's copy carries only in-frame clones and drops some. The sample contains more than 95,000 clones, approximately 80% of which appear only once. Sequenced material: peripheral blood. This TCR derives from a woman aged 80 or over with active or convalescent COVID-19.

In nucleotides, the CDR3 is TGTGCCAGCAGTAGCGGCAGCACAGATACGCAGTATTTT. Translation gives CASSSGSTDTQYF. This chain connects TRBV6-5 to TRBJ2-3; tentatively, D is TRBD2 (5 bases). CDR1 and CDR2 (germline): MNHEY, SVGAGI. The CDR3 has 13 residues. V lost 5 bases and J 0 bases, leaving 6 bases between the germline ends.